This T cell receptor (beta chain) was sequenced for a study of CD8 T cells in ankylosing spondylitis. TCRdb called the 5' RACE reads again in MiXCR, with one record for every CDR3 protein. Altogether 350,000 to 450,000 distinct CDR3 sequences are present, approximately 20% being singletons, with the ten largest covering about 12%. CDR3 length equals 14 residues. Germline V lookup: CDR1 SGHNT, CDR2 YYREEE (reference sequence). Deletions cut 0 bases from V and 0 bases from J, with 7 bases between. General study results and limits: There was a TCR beta motif, made of several highly homologous variants, that appeared characteristic of ankylosing spondylitis blood.

A note on this clonotype: The target antigen is unknown.

This clonotype was sampled from a male donor with ankylosing spondylitis or in good health (not recorded which). The V call is TRBV5-4, the J call TRBJ2-7; the D is unclear. Sequenced sample: blood, either unsorted or a sorted T cell fraction (not recorded which). The CDR3 is CASSLDQNSYEQYF. The CDR3 DNA reads as TGTGCCAGCAGCTTGGACCAAAACTCCTACGAGCAGTACTTC.